This TCR beta chain was profiled in a study of shared clonotypes between healthy human individuals. Study-level points and caveats: Some clonotypes were shared by all four sorted-subset donors, while others were not shared. The non-shared ones had lower generation probabilities than the shared ones. Sorted-subset samples were not fully sequenced, rarefaction indicated. Sharing across four donors was highest in naive CD4 (about 5%) and lowest in memory CD8 (about 0.4%).

With regard to this clone: Its antigen is still unknown.

Deep level was the assay's run setting. This table comes from immunoSEQ multiplex PCR, and its TCRdb copy is limited to in-frame clones, with some not included. This table holds 550,000 to 850,000 clones, approximately 74% found once. The CDR3 spans 16 residues. The V and J ends lost 5 bases and 6 bases, in that order; junction bases with no gene match: 8. Germline V gene sequence: CDR1 MNHEY, CDR2 SMNVEV (reference sequence). The chain has TRBV27 and TRBJ1-5; TRBD1 matches at 12 bases. This TCR was sampled from a woman in her thirties in good health. Sequencing was performed on memory CD4+ T cells sorted from blood. Subset denoted: CD45RA-negative fraction. The CDR3 here is CASSPGTGGVGQPQHF. The CDR3 nucleotides are TGTGCCAGCAGTCCGGGGACAGGGGGCGTCGGTCAGCCCCAGCATTTT.